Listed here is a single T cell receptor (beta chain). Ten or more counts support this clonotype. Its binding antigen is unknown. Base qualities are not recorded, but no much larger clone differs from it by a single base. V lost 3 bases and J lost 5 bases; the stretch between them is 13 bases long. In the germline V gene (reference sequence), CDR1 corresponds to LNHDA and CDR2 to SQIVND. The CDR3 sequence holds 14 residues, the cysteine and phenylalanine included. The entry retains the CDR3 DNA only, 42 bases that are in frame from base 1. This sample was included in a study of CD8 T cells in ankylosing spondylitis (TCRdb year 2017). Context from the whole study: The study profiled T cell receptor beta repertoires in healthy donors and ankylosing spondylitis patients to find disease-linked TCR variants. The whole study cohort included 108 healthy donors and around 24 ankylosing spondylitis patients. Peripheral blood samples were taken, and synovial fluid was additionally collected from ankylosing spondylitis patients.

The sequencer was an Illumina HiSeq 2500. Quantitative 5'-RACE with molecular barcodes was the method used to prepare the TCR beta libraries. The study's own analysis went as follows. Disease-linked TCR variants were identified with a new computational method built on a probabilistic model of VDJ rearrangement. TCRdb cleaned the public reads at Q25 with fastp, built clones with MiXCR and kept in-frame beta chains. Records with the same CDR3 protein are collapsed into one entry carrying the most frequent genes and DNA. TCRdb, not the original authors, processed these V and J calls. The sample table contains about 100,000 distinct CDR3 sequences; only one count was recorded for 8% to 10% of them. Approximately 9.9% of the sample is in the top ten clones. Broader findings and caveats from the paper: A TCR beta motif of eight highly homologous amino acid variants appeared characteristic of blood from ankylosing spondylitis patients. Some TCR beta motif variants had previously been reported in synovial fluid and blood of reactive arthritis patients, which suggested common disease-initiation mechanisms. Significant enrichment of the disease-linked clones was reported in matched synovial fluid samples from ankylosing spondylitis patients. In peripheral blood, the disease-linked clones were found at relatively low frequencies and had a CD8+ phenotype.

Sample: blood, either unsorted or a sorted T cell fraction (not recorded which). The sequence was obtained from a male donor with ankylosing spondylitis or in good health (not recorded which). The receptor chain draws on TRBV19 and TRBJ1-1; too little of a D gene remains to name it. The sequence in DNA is TGTGCCAGTAGTATTGGGGAGGTGGGGACTGAAGCTTTCTTT. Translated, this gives CASSIGEVGTEAFF. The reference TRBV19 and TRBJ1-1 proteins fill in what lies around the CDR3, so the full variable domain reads DGGITQSPKYLFRKEGQNVTLSCEQNLNHDAMYWYRQDPGQGLRLIYYSQIVNDFQKGDIAEGYSVSREKKESFPLTVTSAQKNPTAFYLCASSIGEVGTEAFFGQGTRLTVV.